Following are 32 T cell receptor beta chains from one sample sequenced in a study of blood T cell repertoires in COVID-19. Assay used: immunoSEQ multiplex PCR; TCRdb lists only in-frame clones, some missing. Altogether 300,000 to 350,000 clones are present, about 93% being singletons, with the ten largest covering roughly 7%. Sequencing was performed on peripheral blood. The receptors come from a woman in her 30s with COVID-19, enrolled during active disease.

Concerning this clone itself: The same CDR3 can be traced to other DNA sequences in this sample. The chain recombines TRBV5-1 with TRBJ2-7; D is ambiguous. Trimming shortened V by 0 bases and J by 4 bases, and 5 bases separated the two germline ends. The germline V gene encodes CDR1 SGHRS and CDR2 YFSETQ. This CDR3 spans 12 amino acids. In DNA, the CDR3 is TGCGCCAGCAGCTTGGGAGGTTACGAGCAGTACTTC. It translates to CASSLGGYEQYF.

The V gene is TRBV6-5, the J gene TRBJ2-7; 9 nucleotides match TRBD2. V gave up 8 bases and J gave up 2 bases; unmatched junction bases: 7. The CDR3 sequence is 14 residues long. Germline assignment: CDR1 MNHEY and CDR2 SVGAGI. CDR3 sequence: CASGTGTSPYEQYF. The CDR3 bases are TGTGCCAGCGGAACCGGGACTAGCCCCTACGAGCAGTACTTC.

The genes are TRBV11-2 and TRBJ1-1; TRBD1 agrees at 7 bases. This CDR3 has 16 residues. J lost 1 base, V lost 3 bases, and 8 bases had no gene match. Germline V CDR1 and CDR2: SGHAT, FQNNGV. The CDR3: CASSFSGGTANTEAFF. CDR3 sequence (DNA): TGTGCCAGCAGCTTCTCCGGTGGGACAGCGAACACTGAAGCTTTCTTT.

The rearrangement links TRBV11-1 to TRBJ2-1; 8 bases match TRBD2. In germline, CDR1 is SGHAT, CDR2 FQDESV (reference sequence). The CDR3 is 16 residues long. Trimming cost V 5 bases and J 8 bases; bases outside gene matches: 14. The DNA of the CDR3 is TGTGCCAGCAGCGAACTTGCCGGGACTAGGGGTTATGAGCAGTTCTTC. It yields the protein CASSELAGTRGYEQFF.

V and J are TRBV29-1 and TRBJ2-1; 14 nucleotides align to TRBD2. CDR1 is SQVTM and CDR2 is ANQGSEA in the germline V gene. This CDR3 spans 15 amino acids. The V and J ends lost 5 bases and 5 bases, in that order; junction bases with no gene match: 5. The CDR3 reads CSVQPGLAGDNEQFF. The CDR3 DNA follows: TGCAGCGTTCAACCGGGACTAGCGGGAGACAATGAGCAGTTCTTC.

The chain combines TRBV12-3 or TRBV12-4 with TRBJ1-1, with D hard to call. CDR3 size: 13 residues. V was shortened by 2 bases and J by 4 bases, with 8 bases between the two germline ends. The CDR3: CASSLRGSTEAFF. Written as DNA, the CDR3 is TGTGCCAGCAGTTTAAGAGGGAGCACTGAAGCTTTCTTT.

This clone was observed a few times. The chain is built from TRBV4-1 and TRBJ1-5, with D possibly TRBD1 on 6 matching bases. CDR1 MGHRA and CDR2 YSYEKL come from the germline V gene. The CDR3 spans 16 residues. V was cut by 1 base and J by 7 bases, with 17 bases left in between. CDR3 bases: TGCGCCAGCAGCCAAGGGGCATTCAGGGGTGGACAGCCCCAGCATTTT. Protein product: CASSQGAFRGGQPQHF.

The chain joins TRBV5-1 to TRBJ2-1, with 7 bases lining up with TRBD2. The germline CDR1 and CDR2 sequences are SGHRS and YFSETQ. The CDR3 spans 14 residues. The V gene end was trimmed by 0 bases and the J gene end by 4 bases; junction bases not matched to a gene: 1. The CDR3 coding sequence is TGCGCCAGCAGCTTGGGTAGCGGGTACAATGAGCAGTTCTTC. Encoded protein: CASSLGSGYNEQFF. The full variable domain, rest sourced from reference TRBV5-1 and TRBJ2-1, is KAGVTQTPRYLIKTRGQQVTLSCSPISGHRSVSWYQQTPGQGLQFLFEYFSETQRNKGNFPGRFSGRQFSNSRSEMNVSTLELGDSALYLCASSLGSGYNEQFFGPGTRLTVL.

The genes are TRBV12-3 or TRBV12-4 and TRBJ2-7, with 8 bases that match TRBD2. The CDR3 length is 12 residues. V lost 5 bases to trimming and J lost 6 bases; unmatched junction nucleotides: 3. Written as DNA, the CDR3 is TGTGCCAGCAGTCGGGGGGGGAGCGAGCAGTACTTC. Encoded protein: CASSRGGSEQYF.

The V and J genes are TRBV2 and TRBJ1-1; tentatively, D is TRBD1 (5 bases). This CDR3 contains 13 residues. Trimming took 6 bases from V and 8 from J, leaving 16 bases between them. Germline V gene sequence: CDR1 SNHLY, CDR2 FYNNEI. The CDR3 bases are TGTGCCAGCAGACCAGGACATCCTCTAGAAGCTTTCTTT. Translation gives CASRPGHPLEAFF.

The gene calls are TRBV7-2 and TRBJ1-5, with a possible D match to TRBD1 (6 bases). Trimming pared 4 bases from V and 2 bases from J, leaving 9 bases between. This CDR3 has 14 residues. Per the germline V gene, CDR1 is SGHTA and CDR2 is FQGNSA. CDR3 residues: CASSSSGGNQPQHF. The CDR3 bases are TGTGCCAGCAGCTCCTCAGGGGGCAATCAGCCCCAGCATTTT.

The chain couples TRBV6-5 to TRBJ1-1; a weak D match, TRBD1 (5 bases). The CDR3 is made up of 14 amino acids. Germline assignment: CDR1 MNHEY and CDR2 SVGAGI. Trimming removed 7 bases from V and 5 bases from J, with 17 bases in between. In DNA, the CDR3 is TGTGCCAGCACGGATGGGCTCGGGGGGACTGAAGCTTTCTTT. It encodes CASTDGLGGTEAFF.

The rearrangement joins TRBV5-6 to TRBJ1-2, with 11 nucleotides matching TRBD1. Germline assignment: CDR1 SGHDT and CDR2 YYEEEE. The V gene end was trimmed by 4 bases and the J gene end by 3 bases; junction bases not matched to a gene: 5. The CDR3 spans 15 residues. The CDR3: CASSTRTGGYYGYTF. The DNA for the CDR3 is TGTGCCAGCAGCACCAGGACAGGGGGCTACTATGGCTACACCTTC.

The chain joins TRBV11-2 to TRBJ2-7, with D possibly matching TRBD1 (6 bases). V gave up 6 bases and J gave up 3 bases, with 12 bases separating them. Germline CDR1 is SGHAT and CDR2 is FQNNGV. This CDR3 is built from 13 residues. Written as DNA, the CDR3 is TGTGCCAGCAGAGGGGACAACCGCTACGAGCAGTACTTC. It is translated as CASRGDNRYEQYF.

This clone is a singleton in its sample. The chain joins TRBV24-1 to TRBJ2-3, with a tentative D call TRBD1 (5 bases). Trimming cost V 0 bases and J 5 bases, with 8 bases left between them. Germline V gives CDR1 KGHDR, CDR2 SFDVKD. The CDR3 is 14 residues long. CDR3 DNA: TGTGCCACCAGTGATTTGCAGGGTAGAGATACGCAGTATTTT. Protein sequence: CATSDLQGRDTQYF.

The CDR3 loop is CASSLGLGAGNTIYF. In nucleotides, the CDR3 is TGCGCCAGCAGCTTGGGCCTCGGGGCTGGAAACACCATATATTTT. This chain uses TRBV5-1 with TRBJ1-3; D unresolved. The CDR3 has 15 residues. V was shortened by 0 bases and J by 2 bases, with 9 bases between the two germline ends. Germline assignment: CDR1 SGHRS and CDR2 YFSETQ.

In nucleotides, the CDR3 is TGTGCCAGCAAGGCTAGCGTAGGATCTGAGCAGTTCTTC. This codes for CASKASVGSEQFF. This chain joins TRBV2 and TRBJ2-1; possibly TRBD2 for D (6 bases). CDR3 size: 13 residues. Deletions cut 7 bases from V and 9 bases from J, with 16 bases between. Germline V gives CDR1 SNHLY, CDR2 FYNNEI.

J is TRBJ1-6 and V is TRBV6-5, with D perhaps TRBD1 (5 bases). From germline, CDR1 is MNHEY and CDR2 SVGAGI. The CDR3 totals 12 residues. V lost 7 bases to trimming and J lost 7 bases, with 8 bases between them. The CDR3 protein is CASKRGNSPLHF. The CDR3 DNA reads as TGTGCCAGCAAACGGGGGAATTCACCCCTCCACTTT.

Here the CDR3 reads CASRAGQGHSAAYEQYF. The CDR3 DNA is TGTGCCAGCAGGGCAGGGCAGGGACATTCCGCGGCCTACGAGCAGTACTTC. This chain connects TRBV28 to TRBJ2-7, with a possible D match to TRBD1 (6 bases). V was trimmed by 6 bases and J by 2 bases, leaving 23 bases between them. This CDR3 comprises 17 residues. Germline CDR1 and CDR2: MDHEN and SYDVKM.

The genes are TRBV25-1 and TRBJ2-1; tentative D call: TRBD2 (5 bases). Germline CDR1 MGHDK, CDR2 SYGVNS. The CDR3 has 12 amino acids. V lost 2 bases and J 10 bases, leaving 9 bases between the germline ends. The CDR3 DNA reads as TGTGCCAGCAGTGAACCCCCGGGAGAGCAGTTCTTC. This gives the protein CASSEPPGEQFF.

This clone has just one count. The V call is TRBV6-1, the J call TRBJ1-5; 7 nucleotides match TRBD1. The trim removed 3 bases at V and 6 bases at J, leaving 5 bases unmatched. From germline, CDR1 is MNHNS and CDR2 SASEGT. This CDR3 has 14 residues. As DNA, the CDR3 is TGTGCCAGCAGTGATGAGGGGGCGAGTCAGCCCCAGCATTTT. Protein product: CASSDEGASQPQHF.

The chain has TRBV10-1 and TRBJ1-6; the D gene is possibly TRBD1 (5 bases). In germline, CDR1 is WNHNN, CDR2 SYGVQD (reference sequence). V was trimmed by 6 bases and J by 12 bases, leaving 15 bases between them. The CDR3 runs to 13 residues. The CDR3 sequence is CASSPTVLGPLHF. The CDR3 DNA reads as TGCGCCAGCAGCCCGACAGTGCTAGGACCCCTCCACTTT.

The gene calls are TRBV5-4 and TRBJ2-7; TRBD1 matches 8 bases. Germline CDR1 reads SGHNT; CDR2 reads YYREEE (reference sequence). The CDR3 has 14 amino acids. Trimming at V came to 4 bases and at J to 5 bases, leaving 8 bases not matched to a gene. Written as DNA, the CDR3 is TGTGCCAGCAGCCTGACAGGGGTGCGGAACGAGCAGTACTTC. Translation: CASSLTGVRNEQYF.

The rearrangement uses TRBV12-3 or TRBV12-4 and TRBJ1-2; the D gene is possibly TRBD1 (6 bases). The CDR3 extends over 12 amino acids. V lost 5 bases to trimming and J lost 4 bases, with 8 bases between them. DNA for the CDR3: TGTGCCAGCAGTCCGACAGGCTATGGCTACACCTTC. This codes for CASSPTGYGYTF.

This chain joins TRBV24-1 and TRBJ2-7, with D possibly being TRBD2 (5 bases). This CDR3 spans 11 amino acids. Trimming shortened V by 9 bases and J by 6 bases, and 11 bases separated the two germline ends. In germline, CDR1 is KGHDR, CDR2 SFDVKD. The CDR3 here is CATGLGPEQYF. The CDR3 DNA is TGTGCCACCGGACTTGGCCCCGAGCAGTACTTC.

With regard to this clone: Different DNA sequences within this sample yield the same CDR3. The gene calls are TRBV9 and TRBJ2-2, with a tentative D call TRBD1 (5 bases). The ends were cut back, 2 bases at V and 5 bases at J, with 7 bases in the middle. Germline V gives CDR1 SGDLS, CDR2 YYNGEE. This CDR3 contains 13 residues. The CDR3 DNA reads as TGTGCCAGCAGCGTTGCAGGGACCGGGGAGCTGTTTTTT. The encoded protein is CASSVAGTGELFF.

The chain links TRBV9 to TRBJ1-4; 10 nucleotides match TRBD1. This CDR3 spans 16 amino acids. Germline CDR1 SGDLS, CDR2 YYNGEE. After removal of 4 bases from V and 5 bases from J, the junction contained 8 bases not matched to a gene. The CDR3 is CASSLGQGVLNEKLFF. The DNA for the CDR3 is TGTGCCAGCAGCTTAGGACAGGGGGTCCTAAATGAAAAACTGTTTTTT.

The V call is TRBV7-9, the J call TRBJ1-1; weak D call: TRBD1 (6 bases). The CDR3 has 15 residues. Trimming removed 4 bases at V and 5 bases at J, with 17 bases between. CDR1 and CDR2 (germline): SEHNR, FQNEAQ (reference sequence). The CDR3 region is CASSSDGQLRTEAFF. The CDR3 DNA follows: TGTGCCAGCAGCTCAGACGGACAGTTGAGGACTGAAGCTTTCTTT.

This chain's CDR3 is CASSYPGYTEAFF. The CDR3 DNA reads TGTGCCAGCAGTTACCCCGGTTACACTGAAGCTTTCTTT. The chain employs TRBV6-5 and TRBJ1-1; D is unclear. V was trimmed by 2 bases and J by 3 bases, leaving 7 bases between them. Germline V gene sequence: CDR1 MNHEY, CDR2 SVGAGI. This CDR3 is built from 13 residues.

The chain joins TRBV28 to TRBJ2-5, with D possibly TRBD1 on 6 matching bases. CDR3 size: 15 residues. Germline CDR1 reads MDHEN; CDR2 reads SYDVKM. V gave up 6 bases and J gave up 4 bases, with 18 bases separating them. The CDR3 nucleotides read TGTGCCAGCAGCCAGGGGCAGGTCAACCGAGAGACCCAGTACTTC. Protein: CASSQGQVNRETQYF.

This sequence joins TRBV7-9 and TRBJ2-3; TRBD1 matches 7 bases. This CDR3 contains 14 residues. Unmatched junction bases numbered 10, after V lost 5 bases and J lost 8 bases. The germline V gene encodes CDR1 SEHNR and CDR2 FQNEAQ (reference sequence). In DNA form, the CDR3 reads TGTGCCAGCAGCGTGGGACAGTCGCACACTACGCAGTATTTT. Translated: CASSVGQSHTTQYF.

CDR3 residues: CASSPGTLPNYGYTF. The CDR3 DNA is TGCGCCAGCAGCCCTGGGACACTCCCTAACTATGGCTACACCTTC. The chain has TRBV5-1 and TRBJ1-2; a weak D match, TRBD1 (6 bases). V was clipped by 4 bases and J by 0 bases, with 13 bases between them. The germline V gene encodes CDR1 SGHRS and CDR2 YFSETQ. The CDR3 has 15 residues.